The 25 T cell receptor beta chains in this list originate from one sample, sequenced in a study of T cell responses to AZD1222 COVID-19 vaccine. The method was immunoSEQ multiplex PCR; TCRdb's version includes in-frame clones alone and lacks a portion of them. This table holds about 110,000 clones, about 93% found once. Sequencing used peripheral blood, obtained on day 0 of AZD1222 vaccination. Receptors originate from an adult in good health.

The J gene is TRBJ2-3, the V gene TRBV12-3 or TRBV12-4, with TRBD1 as a possible D gene (6 bases). The CDR3 sequence is 13 residues long. Trimming removed 2 bases from V and 6 bases from J, with 9 bases in between. In nucleotides, the CDR3 is TGTGCCAGCAGTTTAATCGGACAGGATACGCAGTATTTT. It codes for CASSLIGQDTQYF.

This clone was seen just once. This chain joins TRBV2 and TRBJ2-1; 8 nucleotides line up with TRBD2. J gave up 5 bases and V 6 bases, and 18 bases lay outside the gene matches. This CDR3 contains 18 residues. Germline V gene sequence: CDR1 SNHLY, CDR2 FYNNEI. The CDR3 loop reads CASRPLMGRGAPNNEQFF. The CDR3, as DNA: TGTGCCAGCAGGCCGCTTATGGGGCGGGGGGCCCCCAACAATGAGCAGTTCTTC.

The chain employs TRBV5-1 and TRBJ2-1; 9 nucleotides agree with TRBD2. After removal of 0 bases from V and 0 bases from J, the junction contained 7 bases not matched to a gene. The CDR3 is made up of 18 amino acids. Germline V gene sequence: CDR1 SGHRS, CDR2 YFSETQ. Here the CDR3 reads CASSLGAGGEISYNEQFF. In DNA, the CDR3 is TGCGCCAGCAGCTTGGGAGCGGGGGGCGAGATCTCCTACAATGAGCAGTTCTTC.

The V gene is TRBV7-9, the J gene TRBJ1-4, with 8 bases that match TRBD1. The CDR3 spans 14 residues. Germline V gene lookup returns CDR1 SEHNR and CDR2 FQNEAQ (reference sequence). The V segment lost 4 bases and the J segment 6 bases; nucleotides outside the gene matches: 4. In nucleotides, the CDR3 is TGTGCCAGCAGCTCAGGGGGCGCAGATGAAAAACTGTTTTTT. Its translation is CASSSGGADEKLFF.

This clone was recorded once. The rearrangement links TRBV7-6 to TRBJ1-1, with D possibly matching TRBD1 (5 bases). Trimming left V 6 bases short and J 0 bases short, with 17 bases between. The germline V gene encodes CDR1 SGHVS and CDR2 FNYEAQ. The CDR3 is made up of 16 amino acids. The CDR3 sequence is CASSSTHSGMNTEAFF. The CDR3 DNA follows: TGTGCCAGCAGTTCAACACACTCAGGGATGAACACTGAAGCTTTCTTT. Complete variable domain (other parts from reference TRBV7-6 and TRBJ1-1): GAGVSQSPRYKVTKRGQDVALRCDPISGHVSLYWYRQALGQGPEFLTYFNYEAQQDKSGLPNDRFSAERPEGSISTLTIQRTEQRDSAMYRCASSSTHSGMNTEAFFGQGTRLTVV.

The V call is TRBV28, the J call TRBJ1-2; D unresolved. This CDR3 is 16 amino acids long. CDR1 and CDR2 (germline): MDHEN, SYDVKM. Trimming pared 6 bases from V and 0 bases from J, leaving 17 bases between. In DNA, the CDR3 is TGTGCCAGCAGCCCCGGGTCGGCTACTCCTAACTATGGCTACACCTTC. Translation gives CASSPGSATPNYGYTF.

V is TRBV4-1 and J is TRBJ1-1; D gene ambiguous. The CDR3 is 15 residues long. Trimming pared 1 base from V and 0 bases from J, leaving 9 bases between. Per the germline V gene, CDR1 is MGHRA and CDR2 is YSYEKL. In DNA, the CDR3 is TGCGCCAGCAGCCAAGTCCGGAGCATGAACACTGAAGCTTTCTTT. It encodes CASSQVRSMNTEAFF.

The V gene is TRBV6-5, the J gene TRBJ1-2; a possible D gene is TRBD1 (6 bases). V was shortened by 6 bases and J by 0 bases, with 11 bases between the two germline ends. Germline V gene sequence: CDR1 MNHEY, CDR2 SVGAGI. The CDR3 covers 14 residues. DNA for the CDR3: TGTGCCAGCAGGCCGACAGGTTCTAACTATGGCTACACCTTC. Amino acids: CASRPTGSNYGYTF.

This clone showed up just once. The sample holds other DNA sequences that translate to the same CDR3. The chain links TRBV6-2 or TRBV6-3 to TRBJ1-1; D unresolved. The CDR3 is made up of 13 amino acids. Trimming took 6 bases from V and 1 from J, leaving 9 bases between them. Germline values: CDR1 MNHEY, CDR2 SVGEGT. The CDR3 is CASSPRGNTEAFF. The CDR3 nucleotides read TGTGCCAGCAGCCCCCGGGGGAACACTGAAGCTTTCTTT.

This clone was found once. This chain joins TRBV7-3 and TRBJ1-5; tentatively, D is TRBD1 (6 bases). CDR3 length: 12 amino acids. V lost 10 bases and J 3 bases, leaving 10 bases between the germline ends. CDR1 is SGHTA, CDR2 FQGTGA, per germline. The CDR3 loop reads CATTGPNQPQHF. The CDR3 coding sequence is TGTGCCACGACAGGCCCCAATCAGCCCCAGCATTTT.

The rearrangement uses TRBV6-6 and TRBJ1-4, with 8 nucleotides matching TRBD1. The ends lost 5 bases at V and 5 bases at J; junction bases unmatched: 7. This CDR3 spans 15 amino acids. CDR1 and CDR2 from the germline V gene are MNHNY and SVGAGI (reference sequence). This CDR3 reads CASSRSGGGNEKLFF. CDR3 sequence (DNA): TGTGCCAGCAGTCGATCAGGGGGCGGGAATGAAAAACTGTTTTTT.

The V call is TRBV28, the J call TRBJ1-5; D gene unclear. Trimming took 6 bases from V and 4 from J, leaving 7 bases between them. Germline V gene sequence: CDR1 MDHEN, CDR2 SYDVKM. The CDR3 totals 12 residues. The CDR3 DNA follows: TGTGCCAGCAGGGGATCAAATCAGCCCCAGCATTTT. The encoded protein is CASRGSNQPQHF.

V is TRBV15 and J is TRBJ2-1, with 10 bases that match TRBD2. V shed 2 bases, J shed 9 bases, and the junction held 7 bases outside the gene matches. Germline V gene lookup returns CDR1 LNHNV and CDR2 YYDKDF (reference sequence). There are 15 residues in the CDR3. The CDR3 here is CATSRPAGGPVEQFF. CDR3 coding DNA: TGTGCCACCAGCAGACCAGCGGGAGGGCCGGTTGAGCAGTTCTTC. Filled out from reference TRBV15 and TRBJ2-1, the complete variable domain reads DAMVIQNPRYQVTQFGKPVTLSCSQTLNHNVMYWYQQKSSQAPKLLFHYYDKDFNNEADTPDNFQSRRPNTSFCFLDIRSPGLGDTAMYLCATSRPAGGPVEQFFGPGTRLTVL.

The chain uses TRBV6-2 or TRBV6-3 and TRBJ2-1, with TRBD1 as a possible D gene (6 bases). Germline CDR1 MNHEY, CDR2 SVGEGT. The CDR3 runs 16 residues. V was shortened by 0 bases and J by 9 bases, with 18 bases between the two germline ends. The CDR3 DNA follows: TGTGCCAGCAGTTACTCTGACAGGTTGGTTTTCAGTGAGCAGTTCTTC. Translating it yields CASSYSDRLVFSEQFF.

The CDR3 DNA reads TGTGCCAGCAGTGTGTCCGAGGGAGTCGGTAATGAAAAACTGTTTTTT. Translating gives CASSVSEGVGNEKLFF. The J gene is TRBJ1-4, the V gene TRBV6-1; D ambiguous. V lost 4 bases to trimming and J lost 4 bases, with 16 bases between them. Germline CDR1 reads MNHNS; CDR2 reads SASEGT. CDR3 length: 16 amino acids.

The V and J genes are TRBV6-2 or TRBV6-3 and TRBJ1-2, with 8 bases that match TRBD1. Per germline, CDR1 MNHEY and CDR2 SVGEGT. The CDR3 is made up of 14 amino acids. Trimming removed 5 bases from V and 5 bases from J; junction bases left unmatched: 7. DNA of the CDR3: TGTGCCAGCAGTGCAACAGGGGGGGCTTATGGCTACACCTTC. This encodes CASSATGGAYGYTF.

This clone appeared once. The chain recombines TRBV6-5 with TRBJ1-1; no definite D call. V lost 8 bases and J 6 bases, leaving 13 bases between the germline ends. The CDR3 sequence is 12 residues long. Germline loops: CDR1 MNHEY, CDR2 SVGAGI. As DNA, the CDR3 is TGTGCCAGCGGAGACGGGTCCTCTGAAGCTTTCTTT. Its translation is CASGDGSSEAFF.

The chain uses TRBV19 and TRBJ2-3; D gene ambiguous. V shed 5 bases and J shed 0 bases, with 12 bases lying between them. The CDR3 covers 15 residues. CDR1 is LNHDA, CDR2 SQIVND, per germline (reference sequence). The CDR3 DNA is TGTGCCAGTAGTTCCCGGCCGGAGAGCACAGATACGCAGTATTTT. Protein sequence: CASSSRPESTDTQYF.

This chain uses TRBV29-1 with TRBJ1-2; unclear D gene. Trimming stripped 5 bases from V and 4 bases from J, with 11 bases between. Germline V lookup: CDR1 SQVTM, CDR2 ANQGSEA. CDR3 length: 12 amino acids. The CDR3 loop reads CSVSDLGYGYTF. In nucleotides, the CDR3 is TGCAGCGTTTCTGACCTCGGCTATGGCTACACCTTC.

V and J are TRBV27 and TRBJ2-7; no reliable D call. The CDR3 sequence is 13 residues long. V lost 3 bases and J 4 bases, leaving 10 bases between the germline ends. Germline-derived CDR1 and CDR2 are MNHEY and SMNVEV (reference sequence). CDR3 in amino acids: CASSFTNQYEQYF. Here the CDR3 DNA reads TGTGCCAGCAGTTTCACGAATCAATACGAGCAGTACTTC.

CDR3 region: CASSTGQPKSEAFF. The DNA of the CDR3 is TGTGCCAGCAGCACGGGACAGCCAAAGTCTGAAGCTTTCTTT. The chain has TRBV7-2 and TRBJ1-1, with 7 bases aligning to TRBD1. The CDR3 has 14 residues. The germline V gene has CDR1 SGHTA and CDR2 FQGNSA. Germline trimming cut 5 bases from V and 6 bases from J; bases unmatched to any gene: 9.

The chain has TRBV19 and TRBJ2-7; a weak D match, TRBD1 (6 bases). CDR1 is LNHDA and CDR2 is SQIVND in the germline V gene (reference sequence). The germline V and J ends were trimmed by 2 bases and 3 bases, with 8 bases remaining between them. This CDR3 contains 13 residues. The CDR3 DNA reads as TGTGCCAGTAGTATAAACAGGGACTACGAGCAGTACTTC. Protein: CASSINRDYEQYF.

The chain is built from TRBV4-3 and TRBJ2-1, with 13 bases that match TRBD2. The CDR3 is 15 residues long. J was trimmed by 7 bases and V by 4 bases; bases with no gene match: 4. Germline loops: CDR1 LGHNA, CDR2 YSLEER. The CDR3 bases are TGCGCCAGCAGCCCAACTAGCGGGGGGGGGAATGAGCAGTTCTTC. It translates to CASSPTSGGGNEQFF.

The V gene is TRBV9, the J gene TRBJ1-3, with unresolved D. The CDR3 totals 14 residues. Trimming took 0 bases from V and 1 from J, leaving 5 bases between them. Looked up from germline, CDR1 is SGDLS and CDR2 is YYNGEE. CDR3 in DNA: TGTGCCAGCAGCGTAGTAGGGTCTGGAAACACCATATATTTT. Translation gives CASSVVGSGNTIYF.

The genes are TRBV18 and TRBJ1-1, with 7 bases matching TRBD1. The germline CDR1 and CDR2 sequences are KGHSH and LQKENI. CDR3 length equals 16 residues. Trimming removed 3 bases from V and 1 base from J; junction bases left unmatched: 8. The CDR3 here is CASSPLQQGRNTEAFF. CDR3 sequence (DNA): TGTGCCAGCTCACCGCTTCAACAGGGGAGGAACACTGAAGCTTTCTTT.